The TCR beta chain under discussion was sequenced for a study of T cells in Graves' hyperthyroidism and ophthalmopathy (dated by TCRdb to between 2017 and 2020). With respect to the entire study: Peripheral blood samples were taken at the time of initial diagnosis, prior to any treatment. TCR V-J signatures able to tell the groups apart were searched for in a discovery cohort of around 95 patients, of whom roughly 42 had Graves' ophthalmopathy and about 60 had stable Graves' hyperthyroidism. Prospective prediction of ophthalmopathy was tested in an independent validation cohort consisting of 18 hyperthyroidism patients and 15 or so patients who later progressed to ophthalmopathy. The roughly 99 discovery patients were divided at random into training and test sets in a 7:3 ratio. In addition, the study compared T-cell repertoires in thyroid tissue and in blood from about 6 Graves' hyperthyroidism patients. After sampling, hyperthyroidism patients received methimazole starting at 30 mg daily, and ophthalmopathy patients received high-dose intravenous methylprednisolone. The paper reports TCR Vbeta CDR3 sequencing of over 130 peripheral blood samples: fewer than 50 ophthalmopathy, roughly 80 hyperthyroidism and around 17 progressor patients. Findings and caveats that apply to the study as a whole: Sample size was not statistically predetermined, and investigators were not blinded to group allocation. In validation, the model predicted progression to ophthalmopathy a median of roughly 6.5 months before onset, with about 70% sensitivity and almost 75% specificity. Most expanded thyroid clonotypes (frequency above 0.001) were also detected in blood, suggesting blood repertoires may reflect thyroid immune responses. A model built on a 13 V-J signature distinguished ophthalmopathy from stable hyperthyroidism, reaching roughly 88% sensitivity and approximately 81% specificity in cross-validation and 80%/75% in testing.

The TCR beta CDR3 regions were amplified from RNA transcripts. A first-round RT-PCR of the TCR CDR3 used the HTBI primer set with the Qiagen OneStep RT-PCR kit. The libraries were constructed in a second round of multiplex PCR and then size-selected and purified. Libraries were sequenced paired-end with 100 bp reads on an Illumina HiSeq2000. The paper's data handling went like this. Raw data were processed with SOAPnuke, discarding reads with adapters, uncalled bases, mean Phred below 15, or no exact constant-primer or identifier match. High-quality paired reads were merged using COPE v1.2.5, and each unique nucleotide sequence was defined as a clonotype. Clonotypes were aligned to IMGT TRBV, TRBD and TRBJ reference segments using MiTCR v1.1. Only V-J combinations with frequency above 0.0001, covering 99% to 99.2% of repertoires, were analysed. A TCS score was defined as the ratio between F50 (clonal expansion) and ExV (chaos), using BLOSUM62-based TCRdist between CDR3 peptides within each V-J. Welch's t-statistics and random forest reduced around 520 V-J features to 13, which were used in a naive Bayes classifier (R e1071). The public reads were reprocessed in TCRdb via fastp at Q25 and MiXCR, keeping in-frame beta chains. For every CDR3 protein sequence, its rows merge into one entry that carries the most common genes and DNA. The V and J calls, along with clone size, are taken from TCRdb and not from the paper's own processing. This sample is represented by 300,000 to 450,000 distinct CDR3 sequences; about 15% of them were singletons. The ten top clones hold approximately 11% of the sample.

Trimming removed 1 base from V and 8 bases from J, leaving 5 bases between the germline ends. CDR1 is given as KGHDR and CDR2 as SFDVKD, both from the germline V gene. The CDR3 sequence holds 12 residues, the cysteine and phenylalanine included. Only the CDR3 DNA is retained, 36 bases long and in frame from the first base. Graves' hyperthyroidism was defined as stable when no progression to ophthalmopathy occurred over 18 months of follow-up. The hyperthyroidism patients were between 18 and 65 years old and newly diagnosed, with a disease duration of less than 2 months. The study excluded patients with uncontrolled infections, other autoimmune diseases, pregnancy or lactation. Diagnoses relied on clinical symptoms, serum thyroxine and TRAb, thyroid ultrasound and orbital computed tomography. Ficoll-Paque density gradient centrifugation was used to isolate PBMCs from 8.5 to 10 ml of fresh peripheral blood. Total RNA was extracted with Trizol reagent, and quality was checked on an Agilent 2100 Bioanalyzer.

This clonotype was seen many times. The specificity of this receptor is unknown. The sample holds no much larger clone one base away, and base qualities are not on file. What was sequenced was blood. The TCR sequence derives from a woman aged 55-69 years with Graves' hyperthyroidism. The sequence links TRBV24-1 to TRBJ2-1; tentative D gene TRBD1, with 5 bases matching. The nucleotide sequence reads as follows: TGTGCCACCAGTGATTTAGGGGATGAGCAGTTCTTC. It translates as CATSDLGDEQFF.